The following is a T cell receptor beta chain sequence with its context. As originally analysed: Amplification of reference gene primers was used by the study to estimate nucleated cell counts. Sequencing used immunoSEQ multiplex PCR; TCRdb keeps in-frame clones, though not all of them. From that table come the V and J calls and clone size; the DNA was used to work out D and trimming. This repertoire shows some 390,000 clones, 85% to 90% found once; its top ten account for roughly 1.1%. The germline V gene has CDR1 LNHDA and CDR2 SQIVND (reference sequence). The CDR3 consists of 14 residues. Trimming took off 3 bases at V and 7 bases at J, with 13 bases between the two ends. The data derive from a study of blood T cell repertoires in COVID-19. Each recovered donor of Cohort 3 presented with two negative PCRs, clearance, or symptom resolution.

The J gene is TRBJ2-1, the V gene TRBV19; D is undetermined. The receptor comes from a man younger than 40 who had recovered from COVID-19. Sample: PBMCs or T cells enriched from blood (not recorded which). The CDR3 nucleotides are TGTGCCAGTAGTATCCCAACTAAACGGAATGAGCAGTTCTTC. Translation: CASSIPTKRNEQFF.